The clone carrying this T cell receptor (beta chain) has just a few counts. No antigen is known for it. Unique molecular identifiers were used to barcode this TCRbeta library. TCRdb ran MiXCR on the PCR reads and lists one entry per CDR3 protein. This sample yields over 100,000 distinct CDR3 sequences, of which about a tenth are seen a single time; 30% to 35% belongs to the top ten. The sample is drawn from a study of T-cell reconstitution after alpha-beta-depleted transplantation in children. V was clipped by 4 bases and J by 0 bases, with 14 bases between them. Looked up from germline, CDR1 is SGHRS and CDR2 is YFSETQ. The CDR3 covers 16 residues. General study findings and limits: Reports say that about two months after transplant, the alpha-beta T cells came out of several hundred graft clones that had expanded.

This sequence was found in a boy younger than 10 with acute lymphoblastic leukemia, due to receive a stem cell transplant. Sequenced here: PBMCs, sampled before TCRalphabeta/CD19-depleted stem cell transplant. J is TRBJ1-5 and V is TRBV5-1, with D perhaps TRBD1 (6 bases). The CDR3 loop reads CASSLDRRYSNQPQHF. Here the CDR3 DNA reads TGCGCCAGCAGCCTTGACAGGCGGTATAGCAATCAGCCCCAGCATTTT.